This T cell receptor beta chain derives from a study of T-cell memory formation after mild COVID-19. A single record per CDR3 protein comes from TCRdb applying MiXCR to the 5' RACE reads. The sample lists a few hundred thousand distinct CDR3 sequences; around 17% were seen once. The sequence derives from a man aged 18 to 30 who had mild COVID-19 (a few samples of this study predate the infection). Cell type and time point are not known. Specimen: PBMCs or a T cell subset sorted from them (not recorded which).

The CDR3 region has the DNA TGTGCCAGCAGTCTGAGGGGGCTAGGCTATGGCTACACCTTC. This encodes CASSLRGLGYGYTF. The chain uses TRBV12-3 or TRBV12-4 and TRBJ1-2; TRBD1 agrees at 7 bases. CDR3 length: 14 amino acids. V gave up 5 bases and J gave up 4 bases; unmatched junction bases: 7.